This TCR beta chain emerged from a study of shared T cell receptors in the human thymus. Assay: immunoSEQ multiplex PCR; the TCRdb copy retains only in-frame clones and omits some. The data contain approximately 760,000 clones, 80% to 90% of them seen just once; the ten biggest clones take up about 0.0098%. Trimming at V came to 5 bases and at J to 5 bases, leaving 16 bases not matched to a gene. CDR1 and CDR2 from the germline V gene are SEHNR and FQNEAQ (reference sequence). This CDR3 region has 18 residues. These data were likewise used in another study, on human thymus T cells.

This chain joins TRBV7-9 and TRBJ2-5, with 11 bases lining up with TRBD2. The receptor comes from a girl in the first two years of life with a congenital heart defect. The source material was thymocytes. The CDR3: CASSTPKTSGARRETQYF. CDR3 DNA sequence: TGTGCCAGCAGCACCCCCAAGACTAGCGGGGCCCGGAGGGAGACCCAGTACTTC.